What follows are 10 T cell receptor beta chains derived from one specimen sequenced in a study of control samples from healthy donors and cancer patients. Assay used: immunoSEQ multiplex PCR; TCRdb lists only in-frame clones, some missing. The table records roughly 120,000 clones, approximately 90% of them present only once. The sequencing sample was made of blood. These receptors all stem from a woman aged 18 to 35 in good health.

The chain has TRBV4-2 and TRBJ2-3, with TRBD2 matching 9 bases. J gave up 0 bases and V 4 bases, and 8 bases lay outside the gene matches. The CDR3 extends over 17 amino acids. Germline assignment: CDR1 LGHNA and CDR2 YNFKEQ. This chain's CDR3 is CASSRSDTSGSTDTQYF. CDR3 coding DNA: TGTGCCAGCAGCCGATCAGACACTAGCGGGAGCACAGATACGCAGTATTTT.

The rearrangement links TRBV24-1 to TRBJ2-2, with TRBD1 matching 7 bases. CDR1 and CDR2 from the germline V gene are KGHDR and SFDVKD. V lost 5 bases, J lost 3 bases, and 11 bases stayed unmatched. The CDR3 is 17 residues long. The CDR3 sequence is CATSAYRGSVDTGELFF. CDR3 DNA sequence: TGTGCCACCAGTGCCTACAGGGGCTCAGTGGACACCGGGGAGCTGTTTTTT.

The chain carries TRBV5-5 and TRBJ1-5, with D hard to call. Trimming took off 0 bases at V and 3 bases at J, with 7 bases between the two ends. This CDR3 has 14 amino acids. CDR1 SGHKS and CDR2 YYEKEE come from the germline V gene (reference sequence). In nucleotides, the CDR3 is TGTGCCAGCAGCTTGGGGCAGTACAATCAGCCCCAGCATTTT. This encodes CASSLGQYNQPQHF.

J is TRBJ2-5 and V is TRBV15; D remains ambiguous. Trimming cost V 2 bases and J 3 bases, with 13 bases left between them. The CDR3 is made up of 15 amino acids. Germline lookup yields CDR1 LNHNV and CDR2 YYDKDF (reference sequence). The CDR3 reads CATSRPADWEETQYF. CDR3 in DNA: TGTGCCACCAGCAGACCTGCCGATTGGGAAGAGACCCAGTACTTC.

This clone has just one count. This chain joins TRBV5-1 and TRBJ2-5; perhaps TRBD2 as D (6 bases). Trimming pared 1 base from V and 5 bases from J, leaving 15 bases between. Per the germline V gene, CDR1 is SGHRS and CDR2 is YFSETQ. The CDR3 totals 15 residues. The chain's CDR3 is CASSLSGSLRETQYF. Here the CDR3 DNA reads TGCGCCAGCAGCTTGAGCGGGTCTTTGCGGGAGACCCAGTACTTC.

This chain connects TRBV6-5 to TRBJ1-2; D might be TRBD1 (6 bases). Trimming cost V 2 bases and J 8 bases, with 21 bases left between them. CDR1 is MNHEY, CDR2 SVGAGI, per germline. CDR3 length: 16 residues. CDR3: CASSYGSPQRGGGYTF. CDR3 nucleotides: TGTGCCAGCAGTTACGGATCCCCTCAACGAGGGGGGGGCTACACCTTC.

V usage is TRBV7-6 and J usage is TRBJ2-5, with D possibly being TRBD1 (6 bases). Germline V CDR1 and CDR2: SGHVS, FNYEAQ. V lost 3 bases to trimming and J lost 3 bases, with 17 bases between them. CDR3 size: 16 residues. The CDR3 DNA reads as TGTGCCAGCAGCTTGCCGGCGGACAGCCTCGAAGAGACCCAGTACTTC. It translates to CASSLPADSLEETQYF.

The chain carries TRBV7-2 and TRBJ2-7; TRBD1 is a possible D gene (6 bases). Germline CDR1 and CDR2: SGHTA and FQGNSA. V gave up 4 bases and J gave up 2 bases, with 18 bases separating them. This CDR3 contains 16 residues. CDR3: CASSSNAQGRTYEQYF. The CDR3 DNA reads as TGTGCCAGCAGCTCCAACGCACAGGGACGGACCTACGAGCAGTACTTC. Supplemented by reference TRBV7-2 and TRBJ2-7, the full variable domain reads GAGVSQSPSNKVTEKGKDVELRCDPISGHTALYWYRQSLGQGLEFLIYFQGNSAPDKSGLPSDRFSAERTGGSVSTLTIQRTQQEDSAVYLCASSSNAQGRTYEQYFGPGTRLTVT.

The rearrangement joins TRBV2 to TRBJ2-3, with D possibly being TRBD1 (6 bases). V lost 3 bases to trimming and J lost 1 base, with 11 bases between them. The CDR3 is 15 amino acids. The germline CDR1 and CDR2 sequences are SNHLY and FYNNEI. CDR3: CASSDGPGGTDTQYF. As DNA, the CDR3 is TGTGCCAGCAGTGATGGGCCAGGGGGCACAGATACGCAGTATTTT. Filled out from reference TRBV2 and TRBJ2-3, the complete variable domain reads EPEVTQTPSHQVTQMGQEVILRCVPISNHLYFYWYRQILGQKVEFLVSFYNNEISEKSEIFDDQFSVERPDGSNFTLKIRSTKLEDSAMYFCASSDGPGGTDTQYFGPGTRLTVL.

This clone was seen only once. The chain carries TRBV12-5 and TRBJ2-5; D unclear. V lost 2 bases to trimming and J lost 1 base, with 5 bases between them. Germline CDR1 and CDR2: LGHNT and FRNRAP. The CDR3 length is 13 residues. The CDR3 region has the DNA TGTGCTAGTGGTTTGAAGGGCCAAGAGACCCAGTACTTC. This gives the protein CASGLKGQETQYF.